A selection of T cell receptor beta chains follows, all from one sample in a study of cytomegalovirus exposure and HLA in healthy donors. Sequenced by immunoSEQ multiplex PCR; TCRdb stores in-frame clones only, minus some. The data contain 90,000 to 120,000 clones, 73% of them singletons. Sequencing was performed on PBMCs. The receptors originated from a man under 40 in good health and CMV-seronegative. Both conserved end residues are part of each CDR3. The D gene is left open where the match is weak. Not all rows give a size; the values are once, few, many and, for expanded clones, a class.

size	V	J	D	CDR3	DNA
.	TRBV9	TRBJ1-6	.	CASSVGLISSYNSPLHF	TGTGCCAGCAGCGTAGGACTAATTAGCTCCTATAATTCACCCCTCCACTTT
.	TRBV10-1	TRBJ2-7	TRBD1	CASSAAGQGFHEQYF	TGCGCCAGCAGTGCCGCGGGACAGGGCTTCCACGAGCAGTACTTC
.	TRBV19	TRBJ1-5	.	CASWTAGSQPQHF	TGTGCCAGTTGGACAGCGGGAAGTCAGCCCCAGCATTTT
.	TRBV7-8	TRBJ2-7	.	CASTIRTFDYEQYF	TGTGCCAGCACAATTCGGACATTCGACTACGAGCAGTACTTC
once	TRBV7-9	TRBJ2-5	TRBD2	CASSSYGTRAETQYF	TGTGCCAGCAGCTCATACGGGACTAGGGCGGAGACCCAGTACTTC
.	TRBV28	TRBJ1-2	.	CASGAGYGYTF	TGTGCCTCTGGGGCAGGGTATGGCTACACCTTC
.	TRBV6-1	TRBJ1-3	.	CASSESTGISGNTIYF	TGTGCCAGCAGTGAGTCGACAGGCATCTCTGGAAACACCATATATTTT
once	TRBV6-6	TRBJ2-7	TRBD2	CASSRGGTSGTPGYF	TGTGCCAGCAGTAGGGGTGGGACTAGCGGAACCCCCGGGTACTTC
.	TRBV2	TRBJ1-5	TRBD1	CASRGQPNQPQHF	TGTGCCAGCAGGGGACAGCCGAATCAGCCCCAGCATTTT
few	TRBV7-8	TRBJ1-1	TRBD1	CASRVRQGQNTEAFF	TGTGCCAGCAGAGTTCGACAGGGTCAGAACACTGAAGCTTTCTTT
.	TRBV2	TRBJ2-6	.	CASNQGSGANVLTF	TGTGCCAGCAATCAGGGATCTGGGGCCAACGTCCTGACTTTC
few	TRBV11-2	TRBJ1-1	TRBD1	CASSLTRGRPEAFF	TGTGCCAGCAGCTTAACCAGGGGGCGCCCCGAAGCTTTCTTT
few	TRBV10-2	TRBJ2-7	TRBD2	CATWGTSAKRSYEQYF	TGCGCCACCTGGGGGACTAGTGCGAAAAGATCCTACGAGCAGTACTTC
.	TRBV29-1	TRBJ2-3	TRBD2	CSVGLAGARMGADTQYF	TGCAGCGTTGGCCTAGCGGGAGCGCGTATGGGTGCAGATACGCAGTATTTT
.	TRBV6-5	TRBJ1-5	TRBD1	CASRGTGVEPQHF	TGTGCCAGCAGAGGGACAGGGGTTGAGCCCCAGCATTTT
.	TRBV27	TRBJ2-7	.	CASSLRFRVSEQYF	TGTGCCAGCAGTTTAAGGTTCAGGGTTTCCGAGCAGTACTTC
.	TRBV5-6	TRBJ1-2	TRBD1	CASTRGLGYTF	TGTGCCAGCACCAGGGGGCTAGGCTACACCTTC